This TCR beta chain was retrieved from a study of STAT5B mutations in CD4+ large granular lymphocyte leukemia. Profiled with immunoSEQ multiplex PCR; TCRdb holds only in-frame clones, not every one. Of some 38,000 clones detected, 65% to 90% appear once; the ten largest clones hold roughly 1.3%. Germline V gene lookup returns CDR1 SGHTA and CDR2 FQGNSA. CDR3 length: 14 residues. The junction had 6 bases not matched to a gene; V was cut back by 5 bases and J by 5 bases. V is TRBV7-2 and J is TRBJ2-5; 9 bases are shared with TRBD1. The sequencing input was CD4+ T cells from blood buffy coats. This TCR came from a human donor in good health. As DNA, the CDR3 is TGTGCCAGCAGCCAACCCGGGACAGGGGAGACCCAGTACTTC. Its translation is CASSQPGTGETQYF.